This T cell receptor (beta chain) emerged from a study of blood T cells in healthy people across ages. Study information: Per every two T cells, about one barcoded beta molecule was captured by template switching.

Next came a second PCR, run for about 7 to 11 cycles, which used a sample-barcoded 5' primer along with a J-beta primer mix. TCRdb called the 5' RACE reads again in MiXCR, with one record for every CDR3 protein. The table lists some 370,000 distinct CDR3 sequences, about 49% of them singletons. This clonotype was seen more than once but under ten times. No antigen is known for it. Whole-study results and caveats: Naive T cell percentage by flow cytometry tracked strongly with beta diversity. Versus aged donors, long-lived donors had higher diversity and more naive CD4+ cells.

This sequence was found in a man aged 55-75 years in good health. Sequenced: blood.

The CDR3 bases are TGTGCCAGCAGTTACGGGGGGACAAACTACTACGAGCAGTACTTC. It yields the protein CASSYGGTNYYEQYF. This sequence joins TRBV6-5 and TRBJ2-5; D may be TRBD1 or TRBD2 (6 bases each). With the DNA end fitting TRBJ2-7 better, the J assignment may be wrong. Germline V CDR1 and CDR2: MNHEY, SVGAGI. The CDR3 totals 15 residues.